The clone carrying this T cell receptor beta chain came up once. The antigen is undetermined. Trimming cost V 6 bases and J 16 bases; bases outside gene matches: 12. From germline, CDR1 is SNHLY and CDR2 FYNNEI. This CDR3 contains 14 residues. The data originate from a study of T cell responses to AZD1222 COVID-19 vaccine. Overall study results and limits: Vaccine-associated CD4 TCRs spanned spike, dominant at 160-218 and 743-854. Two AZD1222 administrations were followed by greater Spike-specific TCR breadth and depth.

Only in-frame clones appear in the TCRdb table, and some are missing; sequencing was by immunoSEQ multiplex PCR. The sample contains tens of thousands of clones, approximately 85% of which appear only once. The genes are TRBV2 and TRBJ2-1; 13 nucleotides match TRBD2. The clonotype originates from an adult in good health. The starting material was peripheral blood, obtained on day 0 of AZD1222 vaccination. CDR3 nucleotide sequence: TGTGCCAGCAGGGCGGGACTAGCGGGACCCGGCGGCTTCTTC. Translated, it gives CASRAGLAGPGGFF.